This TCR beta chain was observed in a study of shared clonotypes between healthy human individuals. V lost 1 base and J 6 bases, leaving 0 bases between the germline ends. The CDR3 extends over 11 amino acids. Per germline, CDR1 SEHNR and CDR2 FQNEAQ (reference sequence). A single count supports this clone. The identical CDR3 is also encoded by other nucleotide sequences in the sample. Naive CD8 cells comprised CD45RO-negative, CCR7-positively selected cells, excluding terminally differentiated effector memory CD45RA+ cells. The assay was immunoSEQ multiplex PCR, and TCRdb's table has in-frame clones only and misses some. The sample holds over 800,000 clones, about 91% seen once.

The sequence was obtained from a young man in good health. Material for sequencing was naive CD8+ T cells sorted from blood. The V gene is TRBV7-9, the J gene TRBJ1-4; D gene unclear. The CDR3 DNA reads as TGTGCCAGCAGCTTAGATGAAAAACTGTTTTTT. Translation gives CASSLDEKLFF.